The 26 T cell receptor beta chains in this list originate from one sample, sequenced in a study of T cell responses to AZD1222 COVID-19 vaccine. Sequencing used immunoSEQ multiplex PCR; TCRdb keeps in-frame clones, though not all of them. Among 80,000 to 100,000 clones, about 89% were seen once, and the ten largest hold around a tenth. This sample comprised peripheral blood, obtained 28 days after the second AZD1222 dose. All receptors derive from an adult who received the AZD1222 COVID-19 vaccine.

This chain joins TRBV7-2 and TRBJ2-7; D remains ambiguous. CDR3 length: 13 amino acids. V was clipped by 1 base and J by 3 bases, with 7 bases between them. Per the germline V gene, CDR1 is SGHTA and CDR2 is FQGNSA. The CDR3 spells CASSLVILYEQYF. CDR3 in DNA: TGTGCCAGCAGCTTAGTTATACTCTACGAGCAGTACTTC.

This chain joins TRBV6-6 and TRBJ1-2, with D possibly matching TRBD1 (6 bases). V dropped 2 bases and J dropped 4 bases, with 14 bases sitting between them. Looked up from germline, CDR1 is MNHNY and CDR2 is SVGAGI (reference sequence). The CDR3 runs 15 residues. CDR3 in amino acids: CASSYDGQRFYGYTF. The CDR3 DNA follows: TGTGCCAGCAGTTACGACGGACAGAGGTTCTATGGCTACACCTTC.

This clone was found a few times. The V call is TRBV24-1, the J call TRBJ1-4, with 9 bases that match TRBD1. The CDR3 is 16 residues long. Per germline, CDR1 KGHDR and CDR2 SFDVKD. The ends lost 4 bases at V and 8 bases at J; junction bases unmatched: 10. The CDR3 sequence is CATSDSTGTGTEKLFF. The CDR3 region has the DNA TGTGCCACCAGTGACAGTACCGGGACAGGGACAGAAAAACTGTTTTTT.

The chain uses TRBV7-3 and TRBJ2-2; maybe TRBD2 (7 bases). The germline V and J ends were trimmed by 5 bases and 1 base, with 14 bases remaining between them. This CDR3 region has 16 residues. Germline values: CDR1 SGHTA, CDR2 FQGTGA. CDR3: CASSLPGGENTGELFF. The CDR3 bases are TGTGCCAGCAGCCTCCCGGGGGGCGAGAACACCGGGGAGCTGTTTTTT.

CDR3 DNA: TGTGCCAGCAGTTTAAGGGGAATTCCCAATCAGCCCCAGCATTTT. Protein: CASSLRGIPNQPQHF. The rearrangement joins TRBV27 to TRBJ1-5, with D possibly being TRBD1 (5 bases). The CDR3 consists of 15 residues. Germline V gene lookup returns CDR1 MNHEY and CDR2 SMNVEV (reference sequence). The V end lost 2 bases, the J end lost 3 bases, and 11 bases lay between the germline ends.

The CDR3 loop is CASSAPGLYNEQFF. Written as DNA, the CDR3 is TGTGCCAGCAGTGCACCGGGACTCTACAATGAGCAGTTCTTC. The rearrangement uses TRBV28 and TRBJ2-1, with D possibly matching TRBD2 (6 bases). Germline CDR1 MDHEN, CDR2 SYDVKM. V was cut by 5 bases and J by 3 bases, with 11 bases left in between. CDR3 length: 14 amino acids.

The CDR3 DNA reads TGCGCCAGCAGGACTAGCGGCACAGATACGCAGTATTTT. Its protein is CASRTSGTDTQYF. The genes are TRBV10-2 and TRBJ2-3; 8 bases fit TRBD2. The junction had 0 bases not matched to a gene; V was cut back by 6 bases and J by 1 base. The CDR3 spans 13 residues. Germline V lookup: CDR1 WSHSY, CDR2 SAAADI.

The chain links TRBV10-2 to TRBJ1-1; tentative D call: TRBD1 (5 bases). The CDR3 is 13 residues long. The germline V gene encodes CDR1 WSHSY and CDR2 SAAADI. The V end was cut by 4 bases, the J end by 4 bases, with 10 bases between. CDR3 in DNA: TGCGCCAGCAGTGTAGCTGGGGGCACTGAAGCTTTCTTT. It yields the protein CASSVAGGTEAFF.

The CDR3 reads CASSQLGGMAGEAFF. CDR3 DNA: TGTGCCAGCAGCCAACTAGGTGGGATGGCCGGTGAAGCTTTCTTT. The chain links TRBV3-1 (or the pseudogene TRBV3-2) to TRBJ1-1; D uncertain. V lost 2 bases and J lost 7, with 17 bases in between. The CDR3 has 15 residues. Per germline, CDR1 LGHDT and CDR2 YNNKEL (reference sequence).

This chain connects TRBV6-5 to TRBJ1-2, with D possibly matching TRBD1 (6 bases). CDR3 size: 14 residues. Trimming pared 2 bases from V and 4 bases from J, leaving 11 bases between. The germline CDR1 and CDR2 sequences are MNHEY and SVGAGI. The CDR3 DNA follows: TGTGCCAGCAGTTACAGGGGGGCTGGCTATGGCTACACCTTC. This sequence encodes CASSYRGAGYGYTF.

The chain recombines TRBV30 with TRBJ1-1; perhaps TRBD1 as D (5 bases). The V end was cut by 2 bases, the J end by 5 bases, with 12 bases between. CDR3 length: 13 residues. In germline, CDR1 is GTSNPN, CDR2 SVGIG (reference sequence). The CDR3 DNA follows: TGTGCCTGGAGTAAGTTTCAGGGAACTGAAGCTTTCTTT. Translating gives CAWSKFQGTEAFF. Using reference TRBV30 and TRBJ1-1 for the parts outside the CDR3, the full variable domain is SQTIHQWPATLVQPVGSPLSLECTVEGTSNPNLYWYRQAAGRGLQLLFYSVGIGQISSEVPQNLSASRPQDRQFILSSKKLLLSDSGFYLCAWSKFQGTEAFFGQGTRLTVV.

This chain uses TRBV5-1 with TRBJ2-7, with D unclear. Trimming shortened V by 3 bases and J by 2 bases, and 18 bases separated the two germline ends. The CDR3 runs to 16 residues. The V gene's germline CDR1 is SGHRS and CDR2 YFSETQ. The CDR3 loop reads CASSSGPGQPTYEQYF. DNA of the CDR3: TGCGCCAGCAGCTCTGGTCCAGGCCAGCCAACCTACGAGCAGTACTTC.

This clone occurred once. The chain recombines TRBV24-1 with TRBJ1-5; a weak D match, TRBD1 (6 bases). Germline lookup yields CDR1 KGHDR and CDR2 SFDVKD. The CDR3 loop spans 14 amino acids. Trimming took 3 bases from V and 4 from J, leaving 9 bases between them. CDR3: CATSDPRGNQPQHF. DNA for the CDR3: TGTGCCACCAGTGATCCAAGGGGGAATCAGCCCCAGCATTTT.

The V call is TRBV13, the J call TRBJ1-2; unclear D gene. CDR1 and CDR2 (germline): PRHDT, FYEKMQ (reference sequence). Trimming pared 7 bases from V and 1 base from J, leaving 10 bases between. This CDR3 contains 13 residues. This CDR3 reads CASTRLVNYGYTF. In DNA, the CDR3 is TGTGCCAGCACCCGTCTAGTTAACTATGGCTACACCTTC.

The rearrangement uses TRBV25-1 and TRBJ1-2; D is ambiguous. V was cut by 4 bases and J by 5 bases, with 14 bases left in between. CDR1 MGHDK and CDR2 SYGVNS come from the germline V gene. This CDR3 is 14 amino acids long. CDR3 nucleotide sequence: TGTGCCAGCAGTGCCCCGGGCAGTCAGTATGGCTACACCTTC. Its translation is CASSAPGSQYGYTF.

V is TRBV7-2 and J is TRBJ1-1, with D maybe TRBD1 (6 bases). The CDR3 runs to 13 residues. V was clipped by 4 bases and J by 9 bases, with 15 bases between them. Germline CDR1 is SGHTA and CDR2 is FQGNSA. The CDR3: CASSSYRDTKAFF. CDR3 nucleotides: TGTGCCAGCAGCTCGTACCGGGACACAAAAGCTTTCTTT.

This clone occurred a few times. The chain combines TRBV6-5 with TRBJ2-1, with 7 bases fitting TRBD1. Germline CDR1 reads MNHEY; CDR2 reads SVGAGI. Trimming removed 2 bases from V and 8 bases from J; junction bases left unmatched: 3. The CDR3 is 13 residues long. CDR3 coding DNA: TGTGCCAGCAGTTACCTCACAGGGGATGAGCAGTTCTTC. The encoded protein is CASSYLTGDEQFF.

The V and J genes are TRBV18 and TRBJ1-6, with D hard to call. Deletions cut 1 base from V and 9 bases from J, with 19 bases between. The CDR3 is 17 residues long. The V gene's germline CDR1 is KGHSH and CDR2 LQKENI. The CDR3 sequence is CASSPRIGRAEGSPLHF. The CDR3 region has the DNA TGTGCCAGCTCACCACGGATCGGACGCGCCGAAGGTTCACCCCTCCACTTT.

The chain is built from TRBV18 and TRBJ1-1, with unresolved D. This CDR3 spans 15 amino acids. Trimming took 0 bases from V and 0 from J, leaving 8 bases between them. Germline assignment: CDR1 KGHSH and CDR2 LQKENI. CDR3 sequence reads: CASSPPSSLNTEAFF. The CDR3 bases are TGTGCCAGCTCACCACCCTCCTCACTGAACACTGAAGCTTTCTTT.

The chain is built from TRBV28 and TRBJ2-2; 7 bases match TRBD1. V was clipped by 10 bases and J by 2 bases; unmatched bases: 10. Germline V CDR1 and CDR2: MDHEN, SYDVKM. The CDR3 contains 15 residues. DNA of the CDR3: TGTGCCACCCTAAGGGGGCTCCCTAACACCGGGGAGCTGTTTTTT. Its translation: CATLRGLPNTGELFF.

The chain combines TRBV7-2 with TRBJ1-1, with D possibly TRBD1 on 5 matching bases. From germline, CDR1 is SGHTA and CDR2 FQGNSA. Trimming took 3 bases from V and 7 from J, leaving 12 bases between them. This CDR3 is 13 amino acids long. The CDR3 spells CASSLWGGFEAFF. CDR3 DNA: TGTGCCAGCAGCTTGTGGGGGGGATTTGAAGCTTTCTTT.

CDR3 region: CASSPAGGQGNEQFF. The CDR3, as DNA: TGTGCCAGCAGCCCCGCCGGGGGGCAGGGGAATGAGCAGTTCTTC. The rearrangement joins TRBV28 to TRBJ2-1; D might be TRBD2 (7 bases). The germline V gene has CDR1 MDHEN and CDR2 SYDVKM. The CDR3 runs to 15 residues. The V gene lost 6 bases and the J gene lost 7 bases, with 19 bases spanning the gap.

This rearrangement joins TRBV12-3 or TRBV12-4 to TRBJ2-1; TRBD1 might be the D (6 bases). The length of the CDR3 is 13 residues. V lost 4 bases and J lost 2, with 6 bases in between. The DNA for the CDR3 is TGTGCCAGCAGTTGGGACACCTACAATGAGCAGTTCTTC. This translates into CASSWDTYNEQFF.

The CDR3, as DNA: TGTGCCAGCAGCTTAAAAAGACAGAATTCACCCCTCCACTTT. Encoded protein: CASSLKRQNSPLHF. The rearrangement links TRBV7-3 to TRBJ1-6, with a tentative D call TRBD1 (5 bases). Trimming stripped 1 base from V and 7 bases from J, with 8 bases between. Germline CDR1 is SGHTA and CDR2 is FQGTGA. The CDR3 has 14 amino acids. The full variable domain, in which reference TRBV7-3 and TRBJ1-6 provide the parts outside the CDR3, is GAGVSQTPSNKVTEKGKYVELRCDPISGHTALYWYRQSLGQGPEFLIYFQGTGAADDSGLPNDRFFAVRPEGSVSTLKIQRTERGDSAVYLCASSLKRQNSPLHFGNGTRLTVT.

The chain combines TRBV7-3 with TRBJ2-1; D is uncertain. V gave up 3 bases and J gave up 5 bases, with 5 bases separating them. CDR1 SGHTA and CDR2 FQGTGA come from the germline V gene. This CDR3 region has 12 residues. The DNA of the CDR3 is TGTGCCAGCAGCTTTAGAGACAATGAGCAGTTCTTC. Protein: CASSFRDNEQFF.

The chain links TRBV20-1 to TRBJ2-1; perhaps TRBD2 as D (6 bases). V was cut by 6 bases and J by 0 bases, with 15 bases left in between. There are 15 residues in the CDR3. CDR1 and CDR2 (germline): DFQATT, SNEGSKA (reference sequence). The CDR3 spells CSASDLASSYNEQFF. The CDR3 DNA follows: TGCAGTGCCAGTGATCTAGCGAGCTCCTACAATGAGCAGTTCTTC.